This passage covers 31 T cell receptor beta chains from one sample sequenced in a study of shared clonotypes between healthy human individuals. Here immunoSEQ multiplex PCR was the method, and the copy in TCRdb shows in-frame clones only, minus some. The table lists approximately 1,000,000 clones, roughly 80% of them singletons. The material sequenced was memory CD4+ T cells from PBMCs. Subset: CD45RA-negative fraction. The source is a man aged 18 to 29 in good health. Some clones in this sample may be carry-over from other donors' samples.

The chain employs TRBV30 and TRBJ2-6; possibly TRBD1 or TRBD2 for D (6 bases each). The CDR3 runs to 17 residues. Trimming removed 2 bases at V and 3 bases at J, with 17 bases between. Germline V gene lookup returns CDR1 GTSNPN and CDR2 SVGIG (reference sequence). CDR3 protein: CAWSTGAAGFGANVLTF. CDR3 nucleotides: TGTGCCTGGAGTACGGGGGCAGCAGGTTTTGGGGCCAACGTCCTGACTTTC.

This clone was seen once. The chain recombines TRBV20-1 with TRBJ2-1; TRBD1 might be the D (6 bases). CDR1 DFQATT and CDR2 SNEGSKA come from the germline V gene (reference sequence). This CDR3 contains 11 residues. Here the CDR3 reads CSGTRGNEQFF. The CDR3 region has the DNA TGCAGCGGGACAAGAGGGAATGAGCAGTTCTTC.

This chain links TRBV28 with TRBJ2-7, with D possibly TRBD2 on 5 matching bases. Germline V gene lookup returns CDR1 MDHEN and CDR2 SYDVKM. V lost 3 bases to trimming and J lost 4 bases, with 10 bases between them. The CDR3 sequence is 13 residues long. CDR3 protein: CASSFPPGYEQYF. The CDR3 DNA follows: TGTGCCAGCAGTTTCCCGCCGGGGTACGAGCAGTACTTC.

This clone was seen a handful of times. V is TRBV10-3 and J is TRBJ1-1, with 11 nucleotides matching TRBD1. V dropped 6 bases and J dropped 1; count of bases not matched to a gene: 7. The CDR3 loop spans 16 amino acids. The germline gives CDR1 ENHRY, CDR2 SYGVKD. The CDR3 spells CAIRPRDRGSNTEAFF. CDR3 DNA sequence: TGTGCCATCAGGCCGCGGGACAGGGGGTCGAACACTGAAGCTTTCTTT.

CDR3 in DNA: TGCAGTGCCCTCGGTCAGGGCTACACCTTC. Residues: CSALGQGYTF. V and J are TRBV20-1 and TRBJ1-2; D is unclear. In germline, CDR1 is DFQATT, CDR2 SNEGSKA (reference sequence). This CDR3 spans 10 amino acids. With 6 bases removed from V and 8 bases from J, the gap between germline ends came to 10 bases.

This clone is a singleton in its sample. The DNA of the CDR3 is TGTGCCAGCAGATCGAACCGGGGCAAAGAGACCCAGTACTTC. This translates into CASRSNRGKETQYF. The chain couples TRBV25-1 to TRBJ2-5; either TRBD1 or TRBD2 may fit D (5 bases each). The CDR3 contains 14 residues. V was pared by 6 bases and J by 3 bases, with 14 bases between. CDR1 is MGHDK and CDR2 is SYGVNS in the germline V gene.

The J gene is TRBJ2-7, the V gene TRBV2; D unresolved. Trimming pared 0 bases from V and 5 bases from J, leaving 11 bases between. This CDR3 contains 14 residues. Germline loops: CDR1 SNHLY, CDR2 FYNNEI. This chain's CDR3 is CASSEAGIRNEQYF. The CDR3 coding sequence is TGTGCCAGCAGTGAAGCTGGGATCCGGAACGAGCAGTACTTC.

The chain employs TRBV7-8 and TRBJ2-7; D possibly corresponds to TRBD1 (7 bases). The CDR3 has 17 residues. Germline CDR1 and CDR2: SGHVS and FQNEAQ. Trimming took 4 bases from V and 3 from J, leaving 22 bases between them. The DNA of the CDR3 is TGTGCCAGCAGCTCTAGAGGGGGACAGACGGAGGGCTACGAGCAGTACTTC. Protein sequence: CASSSRGGQTEGYEQYF.

Notes on this clone: Other DNA sequences in the sample encode the same CDR3. The V call is TRBV5-1, the J call TRBJ1-1; D unclear. The CDR3 consists of 14 residues. CDR1 is SGHRS, CDR2 YFSETQ, per germline. The V gene lost 2 bases and the J gene lost 1 base, with 9 bases spanning the gap. DNA of the CDR3: TGCGCCAGCAGCTTCCAGGCACAGAACACTGAAGCTTTCTTT. The encoded protein is CASSFQAQNTEAFF.

The V call is TRBV2, the J call TRBJ1-5, with D perhaps matching TRBD1 (6 bases). CDR3 size: 15 residues. V lost 4 bases, J lost 3 bases, and 13 bases lay in between. Germline values: CDR1 SNHLY, CDR2 FYNNEI. The CDR3 coding sequence is TGTGCCAGCAGTGGCGAATCAGGGGACAATCAGCCCCAGCATTTT. This translates into CASSGESGDNQPQHF.

This chain links TRBV9 with TRBJ2-3; 12 bases match TRBD2. Trimming removed 0 bases from V and 5 bases from J; junction bases left unmatched: 13. The CDR3 sequence is 19 residues long. Germline assignment: CDR1 SGDLS and CDR2 YYNGEE. Here the CDR3 DNA reads TGTGCCAGCAGCGTAGGACTAGCGGGGGCTAACTACTGGGGAGATACGCAGTATTTT. This sequence encodes CASSVGLAGANYWGDTQYF.

J is TRBJ1-4 and V is TRBV9, with D perhaps TRBD1 (5 bases). V lost 0 bases, J lost 10 bases, and 13 bases lay in between. CDR3 length: 14 residues. In germline, CDR1 is SGDLS, CDR2 YYNGEE. The CDR3 nucleotides read TGTGCCAGCAGCGTAGATGGGGGGTTCGGAAAACTGTTTTTT. Protein sequence: CASSVDGGFGKLFF.

In the case of this clone: This sample also contains other DNA sequences that code for the same CDR3. The rearrangement joins TRBV5-1 to TRBJ1-5, with 11 bases that match TRBD1. Trimming took 0 bases from V and 6 from J; bases not matched to a gene: 2. This CDR3 comprises 15 residues. Germline V gene data show CDR1 as SGHRS and CDR2 as YFSETQ. The CDR3 region has the DNA TGCGCCAGCAGCTTGGGGGACAGGGGGTCTCAGCCCCAGCATTTT. Its protein is CASSLGDRGSQPQHF.

V gene TRBV5-4 combines with J gene TRBJ2-7; the match to TRBD2 covers 13 bases. This CDR3 region has 15 residues. Germline V gene sequence: CDR1 SGHNT, CDR2 YYREEE (reference sequence). J was trimmed by 5 bases and V by 1 base; bases with no gene match: 3. The CDR3 DNA reads TGTGCCAGCAGCTTGACTAGCGGGAGGGCCAACGAGCAGTACTTC. This codes for CASSLTSGRANEQYF.

The chain has TRBV5-6 and TRBJ2-7; D might be TRBD2 (6 bases). Trimming shortened V by 4 bases and J by 5 bases, and 16 bases separated the two germline ends. Germline-derived CDR1 and CDR2 are SGHDT and YYEEEE. This CDR3 has 14 residues. CDR3 in amino acids: CASSLWGGANEQYF. The DNA of the CDR3 is TGTGCCAGCAGCCTCTGGGGCGGGGCAAACGAGCAGTACTTC.

This clone appeared once. The chain combines TRBV11-2 with TRBJ2-2, with 10 bases matching TRBD2. The CDR3 has 16 residues. Germline lookup yields CDR1 SGHAT and CDR2 FQNNGV. V was pared by 5 bases and J by 7 bases, with 10 bases of the junction left unmatched. CDR3 sequence reads: CASSRPSGRGGGELFF. The CDR3 DNA is TGTGCCAGCAGCAGGCCTAGCGGGAGAGGGGGCGGGGAGCTGTTTTTT.

The chain couples TRBV28 to TRBJ2-7; 12 nucleotides agree with TRBD2. Germline-derived CDR1 and CDR2 are MDHEN and SYDVKM. V dropped 3 bases and J dropped 12; count of bases not matched to a gene: 6. The CDR3 sequence is 13 residues long. The CDR3 is CASSFVLAGGWYF. The CDR3, as DNA: TGTGCCAGCAGTTTCGTACTAGCGGGAGGATGGTACTTC. The complete variable domain, with remaining parts taken from reference TRBV28 and TRBJ2-7, reads DVKVTQSSRYLVKRTGEKVFLECVQDMDHENMFWYRQDPGLGLRLIYFSYDVKMKEKGDIPEGYSVSREKKERFSLILESASTNQTSMYLCASSFVLAGGWYFGPGTRLTVT.

The chain carries TRBV10-1 and TRBJ2-1; the D gene is possibly TRBD2 (6 bases). The V end was cut by 3 bases, the J end by 2 bases, with 17 bases between. The CDR3 contains 17 residues. Germline V gene sequence: CDR1 WNHNN, CDR2 SYGVQD (reference sequence). The CDR3 DNA sequence: TGCGCCAGCAGTGACTACTCGGGGGATTACCCCTACAATGAGCAGTTCTTC. It translates to CASSDYSGDYPYNEQFF.

Comments on this clone: A much larger clone lies a single base off, so this may be a read error. The J gene is TRBJ1-3, the V gene TRBV7-2; 8 nucleotides line up with TRBD1. CDR3 size: 14 residues. Germline values: CDR1 SGHTA, CDR2 FQGNSA. Trimming removed 5 bases from V and 2 bases from J; junction bases left unmatched: 2. This CDR3 is CASSPQGAGNTIYF. The DNA for the CDR3 is TGTGCCAGCAGCCCACAGGGGGCTGGAAACACCATATATTTT. Using reference TRBV7-2 and TRBJ1-3 for the parts outside the CDR3, the full variable domain is GAGVSQSPSNKVTEKGKDVELRCDPISGHTALYWYRQSLGQGLEFLIYFQGNSAPDKSGLPSDRFSAERTGGSVSTLTIQRTQQEDSAVYLCASSPQGAGNTIYFGEGSWLTVV.

A single count supports this clone. This chain joins TRBV5-4 and TRBJ2-2; 8 bases fit TRBD1. In germline, CDR1 is SGHNT, CDR2 YYREEE (reference sequence). This CDR3 has 16 amino acids. V lost 5 bases, J lost 1 base, and 7 bases stayed unmatched. CDR3 sequence reads: CASRITGGGNTGELFF. The DNA of the CDR3 is TGTGCCAGCAGGATTACAGGGGGAGGGAACACCGGGGAGCTGTTTTTT.

V is TRBV19 and J is TRBJ2-5; no clear D gene. Between the trimmed V and J ends, which lost 6 bases and 1 base, there was a span of 6 bases. This CDR3 is 12 amino acids long. Per the germline V gene, CDR1 is LNHDA and CDR2 is SQIVND (reference sequence). In DNA, the CDR3 is TGTGCCAGTAGCGAAACCCAAGAGACCCAGTACTTC. Residues: CASSETQETQYF.

The rearrangement links TRBV28 to TRBJ2-5; 9 bases agree with TRBD1. CDR1 MDHEN and CDR2 SYDVKM come from the germline V gene. The CDR3 is made up of 15 amino acids. With V trimmed by 2 bases and J by 5 bases, 6 bases remained unmatched. For the CDR3, the DNA is TGTGCCAGCAGTTTAAAGGACAGGGGATGGGAGACCCAGTACTTC. Protein: CASSLKDRGWETQYF.

The chain has TRBV7-8 and TRBJ2-5, with TRBD1 identical over 7 bases. V lost 5 bases to trimming and J lost 1 base; unmatched junction nucleotides: 7. The CDR3 is 15 amino acids. CDR1 and CDR2 from the germline V gene are SGHVS and FQNEAQ. The DNA of the CDR3 is TGTGCCAGCAGCCGTCGGACAGGAAGCCAAGAGACCCAGTACTTC. Translated, it gives CASSRRTGSQETQYF.

This sequence joins TRBV11-2 and TRBJ2-7; no definite D call. The V end was cut by 4 bases, the J end by 6 bases, with 13 bases between. This CDR3 spans 13 amino acids. The germline V gene encodes CDR1 SGHAT and CDR2 FQNNGV. The CDR3 nucleotides read TGTGCCAGCAGCTCCCCCCCCCGGCTCGAGCAGTACTTC. Amino acids: CASSSPPRLEQYF.

CDR3 DNA sequence: TGTGCCAGCAGCCCTGACATCAGGGCGGGTGAAAAACTGTTTTTT. It translates to CASSPDIRAGEKLFF. J is TRBJ1-4 and V is TRBV2, with a tentative D call TRBD1 (5 bases). Trimming stripped 6 bases from V and 7 bases from J, with 18 bases between. The CDR3 loop spans 15 amino acids. From germline, CDR1 is SNHLY and CDR2 FYNNEI.

CDR3 sequence reads: CASSPGIHEQYF. The CDR3 nucleotides are TGTGCCAGCAGCCCCGGGATCCACGAGCAGTACTTC. The genes are TRBV5-6 and TRBJ2-7, with a possible D match to TRBD2 (5 bases). V was shortened by 4 bases and J by 5 bases, with 10 bases between the two germline ends. This CDR3 has 12 amino acids. Germline lookup yields CDR1 SGHDT and CDR2 YYEEEE.

The chain joins TRBV10-1 to TRBJ2-3, with 9 bases that match TRBD1. Germline-derived CDR1 and CDR2 are WNHNN and SYGVQD (reference sequence). CDR3 length equals 15 residues. J lost 2 bases, V lost 5 bases, and 5 bases had no gene match. The CDR3 is CASSHGQGYTDTQYF. The CDR3 bases are TGCGCCAGCAGTCACGGACAGGGGTACACAGATACGCAGTATTTT.

The CDR3 is CATSRPPDRRDYGYTF. CDR3 coding DNA: TGTGCCACCAGCAGACCGCCGGACAGGAGAGACTATGGCTACACCTTC. The chain combines TRBV15 with TRBJ1-2, with TRBD1 identical over 7 bases. There are 16 residues in the CDR3. Germline CDR1 reads LNHNV; CDR2 reads YYDKDF (reference sequence). Trimming removed 2 bases from V and 3 bases from J; junction bases left unmatched: 9.

V usage is TRBV18 and J usage is TRBJ2-7; D not resolved. This CDR3 has 14 amino acids. Trimming took 3 bases from V and 2 from J, leaving 11 bases between them. Germline CDR1 reads KGHSH; CDR2 reads LQKENI. In DNA form, the CDR3 reads TGTGCCAGCTCACCGAACGCCAAACCCTACGAGCAGTACTTC. Encoded protein: CASSPNAKPYEQYF.

The gene calls are TRBV29-1 and TRBJ2-3; 10 nucleotides line up with TRBD2. The germline V gene has CDR1 SQVTM and CDR2 ANQGSEA. The CDR3 has 15 residues. J gave up 6 bases and V 4 bases, and 10 bases lay outside the gene matches. CDR3 protein: CSVGSGTSEVDTQYF. CDR3 bases: TGCAGCGTTGGTTCAGGGACTAGCGAAGTGGATACGCAGTATTTT.

The rearrangement uses TRBV11-3 and TRBJ1-3; 9 bases agree with TRBD1. Germline V gene sequence: CDR1 SGHNT, CDR2 YENEEA. Losses at the gene ends were 5 bases for V and 3 bases for J; bases not matched to a gene: 14. CDR3 length: 18 residues. The CDR3 reads CASSHDRGKVLYGNTIYF. As DNA, the CDR3 is TGTGCCAGCAGCCACGACAGGGGGAAGGTTCTTTATGGAAACACCATATATTTT.